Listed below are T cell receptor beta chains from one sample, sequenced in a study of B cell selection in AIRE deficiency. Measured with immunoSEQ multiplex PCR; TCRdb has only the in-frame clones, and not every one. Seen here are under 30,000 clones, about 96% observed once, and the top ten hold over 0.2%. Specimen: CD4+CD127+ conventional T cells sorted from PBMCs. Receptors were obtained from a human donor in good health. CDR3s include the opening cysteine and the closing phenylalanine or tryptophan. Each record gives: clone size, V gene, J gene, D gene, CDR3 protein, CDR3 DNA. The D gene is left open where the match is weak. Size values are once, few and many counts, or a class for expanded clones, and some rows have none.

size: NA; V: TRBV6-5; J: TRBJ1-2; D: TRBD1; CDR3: CASSPGQGSYGYTF; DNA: TGTGCCAGCAGTCCAGGACAGGGCAGCTATGGCTACACCTTC
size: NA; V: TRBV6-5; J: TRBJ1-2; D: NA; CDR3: CASSLQSTYGYTF; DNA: TGTGCCAGCAGTCTTCAGAGTACCTATGGCTACACCTTC
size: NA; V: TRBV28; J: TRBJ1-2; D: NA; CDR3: CASSFFSPEGYTF; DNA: TGTGCCAGCAGTTTTTTCTCCCCGGAGGGCTACACCTTC
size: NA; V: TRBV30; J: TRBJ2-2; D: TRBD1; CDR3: CACPPRTGGTGELFF; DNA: TGTGCCTGCCCCCCCCGGACAGGGGGAACCGGGGAGCTGTTTTTT
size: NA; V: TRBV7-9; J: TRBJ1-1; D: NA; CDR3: CASSLVGPQGSMEAFF; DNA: TGTGCCAGCAGCTTAGTGGGTCCTCAGGGGTCGATGGAAGCTTTCTTT
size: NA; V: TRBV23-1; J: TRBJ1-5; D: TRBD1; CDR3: CASSLFRGAQPQHF; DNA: TGCGCCAGCAGTTTATTCAGGGGGGCTCAGCCCCAGCATTTT
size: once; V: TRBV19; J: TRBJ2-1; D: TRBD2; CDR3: CASSPGGLADYNEQFF; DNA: TGTGCCAGTAGTCCCGGAGGACTAGCGGACTACAATGAGCAGTTCTTC
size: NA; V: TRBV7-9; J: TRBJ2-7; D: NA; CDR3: CASSPRDTGEQYF; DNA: TGTGCCAGCAGCCCCCGGGACACCGGGGAGCAGTACTTC
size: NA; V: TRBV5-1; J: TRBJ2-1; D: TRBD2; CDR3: CASSNPSGHYNEQFF; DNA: TGCGCCAGCAGCAACCCTAGCGGTCACTACAATGAGCAGTTCTTC
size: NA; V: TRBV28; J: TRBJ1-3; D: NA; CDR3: CASSQSPYSGNTIYF; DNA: TGTGCCAGCAGTCAAAGCCCCTACTCTGGAAACACCATATATTTT
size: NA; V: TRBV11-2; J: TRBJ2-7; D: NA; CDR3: CASSLYRTGEQYF; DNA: TGTGCCAGCAGCTTATACCGGACTGGTGAGCAGTACTTC
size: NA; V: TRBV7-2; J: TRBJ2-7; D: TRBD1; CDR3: CASSYRDSSYEQYF; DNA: TGTGCCAGCAGCTATAGGGACAGCTCCTACGAGCAGTACTTC
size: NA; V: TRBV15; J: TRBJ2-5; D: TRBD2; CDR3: CATSRDRLAGETQYF; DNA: TGTGCCACCAGCAGAGATAGACTAGCGGGTGAGACCCAGTACTTC
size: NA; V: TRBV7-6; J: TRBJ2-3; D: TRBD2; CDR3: CASSLGTSGIPDTQYF; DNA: TGTGCCAGCAGCTTAGGGACTAGCGGGATCCCAGATACGCAGTATTTT
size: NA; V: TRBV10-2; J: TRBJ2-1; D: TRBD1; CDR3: CASSDRTGAGEQFF; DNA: TGCGCCAGCAGTGATAGGACAGGGGCAGGTGAGCAGTTCTTC
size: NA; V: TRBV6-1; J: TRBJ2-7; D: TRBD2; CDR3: CAISESGGVAGTYEQYF; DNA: TGTGCCATCAGTGAGTCGGGAGGGGTAGCGGGAACCTACGAGCAGTACTTC
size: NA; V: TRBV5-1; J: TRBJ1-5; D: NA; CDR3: CASSLAGTDSNQPQHF; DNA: TGCGCCAGCAGCTTGGCCGGGACTGATAGCAATCAGCCCCAGCATTTT
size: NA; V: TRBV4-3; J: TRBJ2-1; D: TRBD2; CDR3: CASSHYPGTSAYNEQFF; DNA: TGCGCCAGCAGCCATTACCCCGGGACTAGCGCGTACAATGAGCAGTTCTTC
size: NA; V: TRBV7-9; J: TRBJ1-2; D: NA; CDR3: CASSHAGAFRGYTF; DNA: TGTGCCAGCAGCCACGCAGGAGCGTTTCGCGGCTACACCTTC
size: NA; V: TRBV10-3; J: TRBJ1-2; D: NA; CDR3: CAISAPQGGIYGYTF; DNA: TGTGCCATCAGCGCTCCGCAGGGCGGGATCTATGGCTACACCTTC
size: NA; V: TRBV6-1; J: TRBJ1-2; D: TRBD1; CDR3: CASSESTGTFNYGYTF; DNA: TGTGCCAGCAGTGAATCGACAGGGACGTTTAACTATGGCTACACCTTC
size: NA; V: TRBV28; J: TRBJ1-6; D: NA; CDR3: CASSSRGDNSPLHF; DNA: TGTGCCAGCAGCTCCCGTGGGGATAATTCACCCCTCCACTTT
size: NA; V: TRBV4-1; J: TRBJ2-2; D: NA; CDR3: CASRKDSSGNTGELFF; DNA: TGCGCCAGCAGGAAAGATAGCTCAGGGAACACCGGGGAGCTGTTTTTT
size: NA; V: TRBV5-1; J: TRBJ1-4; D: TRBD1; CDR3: CASSNGQGKEKLFF; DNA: TGCGCCAGCAGCAACGGACAGGGGAAAGAAAAACTGTTTTTT
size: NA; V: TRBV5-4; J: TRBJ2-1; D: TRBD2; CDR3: CASSGRLAGDLYNEQFF; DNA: TGTGCCAGCAGCGGCCGCCTAGCGGGGGACCTATACAATGAGCAGTTCTTC
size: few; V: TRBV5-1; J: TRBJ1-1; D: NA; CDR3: CASSLDGRPNTEAFF; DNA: TGCGCCAGCAGCTTGGACGGCAGGCCGAACACTGAAGCTTTCTTT
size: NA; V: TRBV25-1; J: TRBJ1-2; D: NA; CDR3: CASSEVTEVGYTF; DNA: TGTGCCAGCAGTGAAGTGACAGAGGTAGGCTACACCTTC
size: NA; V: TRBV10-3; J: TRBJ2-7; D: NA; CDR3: CAISEAGAYEQYF; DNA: TGTGCCATCAGTGAGGCCGGGGCCTACGAGCAGTACTTC
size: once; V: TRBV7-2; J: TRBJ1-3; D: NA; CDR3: CASSPGEAGNTIYF; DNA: TGTGCCAGCAGCCCGGGAGAGGCTGGAAACACCATATATTTT
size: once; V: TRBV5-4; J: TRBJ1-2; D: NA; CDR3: CASRLAALNYGYTF; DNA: TGTGCCAGCAGGCTTGCGGCCCTTAACTATGGCTACACCTTC
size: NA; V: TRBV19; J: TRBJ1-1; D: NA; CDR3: CASSMTVLTEAFF; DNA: TGTGCCAGTAGTATGACAGTGTTAACTGAAGCTTTCTTT
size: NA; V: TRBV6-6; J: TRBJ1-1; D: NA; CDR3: CASSPNDGGYTEAFF; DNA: TGTGCCAGCAGTCCCAATGACGGGGGGTACACTGAAGCTTTCTTT
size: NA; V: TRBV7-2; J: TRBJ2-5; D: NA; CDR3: CASSLETGEETQYF; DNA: TGTGCCAGCAGCTTAGAGACAGGAGAAGAGACCCAGTACTTC
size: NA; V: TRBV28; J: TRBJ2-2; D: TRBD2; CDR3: CASSRLAAPTGELFF; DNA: TGTGCCAGCAGCCGACTAGCAGCTCCCACCGGGGAGCTGTTTTTT
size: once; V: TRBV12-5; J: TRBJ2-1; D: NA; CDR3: CASGASDRRPFF; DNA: TGTGCTAGTGGTGCGTCGGATCGCCGTCCGTTCTTC
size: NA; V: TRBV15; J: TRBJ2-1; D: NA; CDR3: CATSRESGGPKLSYNEQFF; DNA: TGTGCCACCAGCAGAGAAAGTGGCGGTCCCAAGCTATCCTACAATGAGCAGTTCTTC
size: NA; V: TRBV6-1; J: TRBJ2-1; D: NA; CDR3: CASKTTGTGYNEQFF; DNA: TGTGCCAGTAAGACCACCGGGACGGGATACAATGAGCAGTTCTTC
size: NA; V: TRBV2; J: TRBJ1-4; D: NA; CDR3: CASMPLGGKLFF; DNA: TGTGCCAGCATGCCTTTAGGGGGAAAACTGTTTTTT
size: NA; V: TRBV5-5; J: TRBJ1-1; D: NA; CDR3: CASMREMNTEAFF; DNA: TGTGCCAGCATGAGAGAAATGAACACTGAAGCTTTCTTT